This TCR beta chain derives from a study of identical twins. Regarding the study as a whole: The authors drew conclusions from cross-sectional statistical analysis rather than following the same donors.

Each cDNA held unique molecular identifiers, and template switching gave it a universal primer site. One entry per CDR3 protein, called by TCRdb with MiXCR from the 5' RACE reads. The repertoire consists of 1.5 million to 2 million distinct CDR3 sequences, with under 35% occurring once and the leading ten covering approximately 0.25%. This clonotype has just a few counts. Antigen unknown. The CDR3 has 15 amino acids. CDR1 is SGHRS, CDR2 YFSETQ, per germline. V was pared by 0 bases and J by 5 bases, with 5 bases of the junction left unmatched. Every donor was a healthy Caucasian. The sequence came from a newborn girl in good health. The chain links TRBV5-1 to TRBJ2-7, with 10 positions matching TRBD2. The sequencing sample was made of cord blood. CDR3 DNA sequence: TGCGCCAGCAGCTTGGCCACTAGCGGGACTCACGAGCAGTACTTC. This sequence encodes CASSLATSGTHEQYF.